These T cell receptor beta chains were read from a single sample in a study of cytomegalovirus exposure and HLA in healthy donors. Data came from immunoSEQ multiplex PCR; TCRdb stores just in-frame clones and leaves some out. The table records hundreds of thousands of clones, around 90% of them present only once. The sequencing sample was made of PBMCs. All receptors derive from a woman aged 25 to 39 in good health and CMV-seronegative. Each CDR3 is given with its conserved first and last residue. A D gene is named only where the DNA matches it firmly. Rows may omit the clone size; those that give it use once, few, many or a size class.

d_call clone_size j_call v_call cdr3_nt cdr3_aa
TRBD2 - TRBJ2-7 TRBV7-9 TGTGCCAGCAGCTTAGAAATGTCGACTAGCGGATACTACGAGCAGTACTTC CASSLEMSTSGYYEQYF
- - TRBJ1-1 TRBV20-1 TGCAGTGCTAGGCAGCCAAATGAAGCTTTCTTT CSARQPNEAFF
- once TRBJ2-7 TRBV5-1 TGCGCCAGCAGCTTGGTAGGGAGCTCCTACGAGCAGTACTTC CASSLVGSSYEQYF
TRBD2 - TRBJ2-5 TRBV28 TGTGCCAGCAGCGCCCCGTCCCCCTACCGACCGGGACTAGCGGGAGGGGGCGGGAAGACCCAGTACTTC CASSAPSPYRPGLAGGGGKTQYF
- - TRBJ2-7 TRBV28 TGTGCCAGCAGCCCCAGCCGAGGGGCCCACGAGCAGTACTTC CASSPSRGAHEQYF
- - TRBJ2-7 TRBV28 TGTGCCAGCACCAGGGGGGTAATGAGGGGGAGAAAACATTACGAGCAGTACTTC CASTRGVMRGRKHYEQYF
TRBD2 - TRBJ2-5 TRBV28 TGTGCCAGCAGTTTAGGGCTAGCGGGATCTCAAGAGACCCAGTACTTC CASSLGLAGSQETQYF
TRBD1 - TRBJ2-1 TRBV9 TGTGCCAGCAGCGTGACAGGGGAGCGGAGCTACAATGAGCAGTTCTTC CASSVTGERSYNEQFF
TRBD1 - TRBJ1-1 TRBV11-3 TGTGCCAGCAGCTCCGGGACAGGGAGGTCCGGGGCTGAAGCTTTCTTT CASSSGTGRSGAEAFF
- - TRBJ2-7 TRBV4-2 TGTGCCAGCAGCCAAACAGCAAACTCCTACGAGCAGTACTTC CASSQTANSYEQYF
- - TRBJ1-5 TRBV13 TGTGCCAGCAGCTTAGCCCAGGGTGGGCAGCCCCAGCATTTT CASSLAQGGQPQHF
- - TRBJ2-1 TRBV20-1 TGCAGTGCTAGTCCCGTGAATGAGCAGTTCTTC CSASPVNEQFF
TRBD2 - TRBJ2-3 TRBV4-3 TGCGCCAGCAGCTCCTTCTGGCGGGAGAGGGATACGCAGTATTTT CASSSFWRERDTQYF
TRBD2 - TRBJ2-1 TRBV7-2 TGTGCCAGCAGCTTAGACGGTATAGTGGGGACTAGCTCCTACAATGAGCAGTTCTTC CASSLDGIVGTSSYNEQFF
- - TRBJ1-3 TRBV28 TGTGCCAGCAGGGCCAGAGCTGGAAACACCATATATTTT CASRARAGNTIYF
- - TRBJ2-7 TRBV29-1 TGCAGCGTTGTCCTGACAGAAGAGTACTACGAGCAGTACTTC CSVVLTEEYYEQYF
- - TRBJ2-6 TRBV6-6 TGTGCCAGCAGTTACGTGGGCTCTGGGGCCAACGTCCTGACTTTC CASSYVGSGANVLTF
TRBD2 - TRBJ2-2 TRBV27 TGTGCCAGCAGTTACGGACTAGCGGGATACTCCGGGGAGCTGTTTTTT CASSYGLAGYSGELFF
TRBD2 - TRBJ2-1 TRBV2 TGTGCCAGTCGGACTAGCGGGAGGAATGAGCAGTTCTTC CASRTSGRNEQFF
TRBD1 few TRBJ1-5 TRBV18 TGTGCCAGCTCACCAGGAGACAGGGGGAATAGCAATCAGCCCCAGCATTTT CASSPGDRGNSNQPQHF